The 20 T cell receptor beta chains in this list originate from one sample, sequenced in a study of graft-versus-host responses after intestinal transplantation. Lymphocytes from graft epithelium and lamina propria were isolated. Data came from immunoSEQ multiplex PCR; TCRdb stores just in-frame clones and leaves some out. In the table there are about 15,000 clones, 74% of which are singletons. The sample here was ileum tissue, taken 14 days after transplant. These receptors were collected from a human patient who received an intestinal transplant, so some T cells may come from the graft donor.

The V call is TRBV7-6, the J call TRBJ1-1; possibly TRBD1 for D (5 bases). The V end was cut by 5 bases, the J end by 5 bases, with 15 bases between. The length of the CDR3 is 14 residues. Germline CDR1 reads SGHVS; CDR2 reads FNYEAQ. CDR3 loop: CASSPWGRRTEAFF. The CDR3 coding sequence is TGTGCCAGCAGCCCCTGGGGCCGGCGGACTGAAGCTTTCTTT.

This clone was detected a few times. The sample has other DNA sequences that encode this CDR3 too. The V gene is TRBV10-3, the J gene TRBJ2-4; 7 bases align to TRBD2. V lost 4 bases and J lost 4; bases outside the gene matches: 4. The CDR3 has 14 residues. Germline loops: CDR1 ENHRY, CDR2 SYGVKD. The CDR3 here is CAISGAGDKNIQYF. The CDR3 coding sequence is TGTGCCATCAGTGGCGCGGGGGATAAAAACATTCAGTACTTC.

The table lists this clone with a few counts. The chain joins TRBV7-2 to TRBJ2-2; no clear D gene. Germline V gives CDR1 SGHTA, CDR2 FQGNSA. The ends were cut back, 6 bases at V and 2 bases at J, with 1 base in the middle. The CDR3 runs 11 residues. The CDR3 bases are TGTGCCAGCAGTAACACCGGGGAGCTGTTTTTT. Translation: CASSNTGELFF.

The rearrangement uses TRBV7-9 and TRBJ2-1; 9 nucleotides line up with TRBD2. The CDR3 runs to 15 residues. The germline CDR1 and CDR2 sequences are SEHNR and FQNEAQ (reference sequence). The J segment lost 7 bases and the V segment lost 3 bases, leaving 7 bases of the junction unmatched. CDR3: CASSLGASGENEQFF. CDR3 nucleotide sequence: TGTGCCAGCAGCTTGGGGGCTAGCGGGGAGAATGAGCAGTTCTTC.

The J gene is TRBJ1-2, the V gene TRBV6-1, with D hard to call. Trimming stripped 6 bases from V and 3 bases from J, with 14 bases between. Germline V gives CDR1 MNHNS, CDR2 SASEGT. This CDR3 spans 14 amino acids. This CDR3 reads CASRASGIDYGYTF. The CDR3 DNA reads as TGTGCCAGCAGGGCCTCGGGAATCGACTATGGCTACACCTTC.

This clone was seen only once. V is TRBV14 and J is TRBJ2-5; D is unresolved. Germline assignment: CDR1 SGHDN and CDR2 FVKESK. The CDR3 extends over 14 amino acids. The germline V and J ends were trimmed by 4 bases and 2 bases, with 11 bases remaining between them. The CDR3 reads CASSLGPRQETQYF. In DNA, the CDR3 is TGTGCCAGCAGCCTCGGACCTCGGCAAGAGACCCAGTACTTC.

This clone was detected once. The chain joins TRBV30 to TRBJ1-2, with unresolved D. CDR3 length: 15 amino acids. Trimming removed 4 bases at V and 4 bases at J, with 19 bases between. CDR1 and CDR2 from the germline V gene are GTSNPN and SVGIG (reference sequence). This CDR3 is CAWMKLVLESYGYTF. The CDR3 nucleotides are TGTGCCTGGATGAAGCTGGTCCTGGAGAGCTATGGCTACACCTTC.

The rearrangement joins TRBV18 to TRBJ2-1; D is uncertain. Trimming left V 3 bases short and J 10 bases short, with 10 bases between. The CDR3 has 12 amino acids. The germline V gene encodes CDR1 KGHSH and CDR2 LQKENI. For the CDR3, the DNA is TGTGCCAGCTCACCGCATCCACGGGAGCAGTTCTTC. As protein: CASSPHPREQFF.

J is TRBJ2-1 and V is TRBV7-6; 8 nucleotides line up with TRBD1. Germline-derived CDR1 and CDR2 are SGHVS and FNYEAQ. This CDR3 comprises 16 residues. The V gene end was trimmed by 0 bases and the J gene end by 2 bases; junction bases not matched to a gene: 3. DNA for the CDR3: TGTGCCAGCAGCTTAGCGGCAGGGGGCACCTACAATGAGCAGTTCTTC. Amino acid sequence: CASSLAAGGTYNEQFF. Variable domain in full (rest from reference TRBV7-6 and TRBJ2-1): GAGVSQSPRYKVTKRGQDVALRCDPISGHVSLYWYRQALGQGPEFLTYFNYEAQQDKSGLPNDRFSAERPEGSISTLTIQRTEQRDSAMYRCASSLAAGGTYNEQFFGPGTRLTVL.

This clone is labeled as medium-sized. This sequence joins TRBV30 and TRBJ1-2; TRBD1 is a possible D gene (5 bases). V was cut by 0 bases and J by 10 bases, with 9 bases left in between. The CDR3 has 11 amino acids. Per germline, CDR1 GTSNPN and CDR2 SVGIG (reference sequence). CDR3 coding DNA: TGTGCCTGGAGTGTATGGGGGGTCTACACCTTC. It translates to CAWSVWGVYTF.

The gene calls are TRBV4-2 and TRBJ2-2; D possibly uses TRBD1 or TRBD2 (5 bases each). V was pared by 5 bases and J by 1 base, with 11 bases between. This CDR3 spans 15 amino acids. Germline values: CDR1 LGHNA, CDR2 YNFKEQ. The CDR3 bases are TGTGCCAGCAGCTCCGGGACCCTGAACACCGGGGAGCTGTTTTTT. Amino acids: CASSSGTLNTGELFF.

The chain couples TRBV2 to TRBJ2-3; no definite D call. Germline-derived CDR1 and CDR2 are SNHLY and FYNNEI. Deletions cut 1 base from V and 0 bases from J, with 5 bases between. This CDR3 comprises 14 residues. Here the CDR3 reads CASSEEPSTDTQYF. The CDR3 DNA reads as TGTGCCAGCAGTGAAGAACCCAGCACAGATACGCAGTATTTT.

The chain recombines TRBV10-1 with TRBJ2-7, with D unclear. Germline assignment: CDR1 WNHNN and CDR2 SYGVQD (reference sequence). Trimming pared 3 bases from V and 3 bases from J, leaving 0 bases between. The CDR3 covers 10 residues. This chain's CDR3 is CASSDYEQYF. CDR3 sequence (DNA): TGCGCCAGCAGTGACTACGAGCAGTACTTC.

The V call is TRBV5-1, the J call TRBJ2-2, with D tentatively TRBD1 (6 bases). Germline values: CDR1 SGHRS, CDR2 YFSETQ. The ends were cut back, 4 bases at V and 0 bases at J, with 16 bases in the middle. This CDR3 contains 17 residues. The CDR3 bases are TGCGCCAGCAGCAGGATCCCACAGGGCGCGAACACCGGGGAGCTGTTTTTT. It is translated as CASSRIPQGANTGELFF. Based on the CDR3 plus reference TRBV5-1 and TRBJ2-2, the full variable domain is KAGVTQTPRYLIKTRGQQVTLSCSPISGHRSVSWYQQTPGQGLQFLFEYFSETQRNKGNFPGRFSGRQFSNSRSEMNVSTLELGDSALYLCASSRIPQGANTGELFFGEGSRLTVL.

The chain links TRBV19 to TRBJ2-1, with 12 bases that match TRBD2. CDR1 LNHDA and CDR2 SQIVND come from the germline V gene (reference sequence). This CDR3 comprises 15 residues. V was pared by 9 bases and J by 8 bases, with 11 bases of the junction left unmatched. CDR3 residues: CASQELAGGWHEQFF. In DNA form, the CDR3 reads TGTGCCAGCCAGGAACTAGCGGGGGGTTGGCATGAGCAGTTCTTC.

The chain recombines TRBV19 with TRBJ1-2; TRBD1 agrees at 9 bases. There are 16 residues in the CDR3. The V and J ends lost 6 bases and 7 bases, in that order; junction bases with no gene match: 15. Germline CDR1 LNHDA, CDR2 SQIVND (reference sequence). This CDR3 is CASRARDRDKSSGYTF. The DNA for the CDR3 is TGTGCCAGTAGAGCCCGGGACAGGGATAAATCGTCTGGCTACACCTTC.

The table lists this clone with a few counts. This chain connects TRBV5-5 to TRBJ1-1; a possible D gene is TRBD1 (5 bases). The CDR3 length is 13 residues. With 1 base removed from V and 1 base from J, the gap between germline ends came to 5 bases. Germline V gives CDR1 SGHKS, CDR2 YYEKEE (reference sequence). Here the CDR3 DNA reads TGTGCCAGCAGCTTGACAGGGAACACTGAAGCTTTCTTT. This sequence encodes CASSLTGNTEAFF.

J is TRBJ1-2 and V is TRBV5-6, with a weak D call TRBD1 (6 bases). CDR1 and CDR2 (germline): SGHDT, YYEEEE. The CDR3 runs 14 residues. V was trimmed by 1 base and J by 4 bases, leaving 11 bases between them. CDR3 bases: TGTGCCAGCAGCTTGCTTCAGGGGATCTATGGCTACACCTTC. It specifies CASSLLQGIYGYTF.

This rearrangement joins TRBV29-1 to TRBJ2-3, with D hard to call. Germline V gene data show CDR1 as SQVTM and CDR2 as ANQGSEA. This CDR3 region has 15 residues. V dropped 6 bases and J dropped 4 bases, with 20 bases sitting between them. The CDR3 is CSVDPPDPGADTQYF. The CDR3 DNA sequence: TGCAGCGTCGACCCCCCGGACCCGGGTGCAGATACGCAGTATTTT.

This chain uses TRBV6-1 with TRBJ1-5; perhaps TRBD1 as D (5 bases). Looked up from germline, CDR1 is MNHNS and CDR2 is SASEGT. The ends were cut back, 8 bases at V and 0 bases at J, with 14 bases in the middle. There are 15 residues in the CDR3. CDR3 coding DNA: TGTGCCAGCCATACAGGCACCTATAGCAATCAGCCCCAGCATTTT. Translated, it gives CASHTGTYSNQPQHF.